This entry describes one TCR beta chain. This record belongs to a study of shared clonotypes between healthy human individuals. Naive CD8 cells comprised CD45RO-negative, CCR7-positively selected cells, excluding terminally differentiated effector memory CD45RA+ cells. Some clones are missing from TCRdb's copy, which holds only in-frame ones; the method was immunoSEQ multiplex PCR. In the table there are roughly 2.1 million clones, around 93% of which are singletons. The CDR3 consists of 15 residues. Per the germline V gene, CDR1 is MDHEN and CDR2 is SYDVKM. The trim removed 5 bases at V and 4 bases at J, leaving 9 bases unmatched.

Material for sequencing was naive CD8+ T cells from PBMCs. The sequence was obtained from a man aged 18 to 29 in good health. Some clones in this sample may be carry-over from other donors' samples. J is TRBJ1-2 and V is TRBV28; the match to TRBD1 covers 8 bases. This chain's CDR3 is CASSPWTGSGYGYTF. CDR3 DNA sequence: TGTGCCAGCAGTCCGTGGACAGGGAGCGGCTATGGCTACACCTTC.